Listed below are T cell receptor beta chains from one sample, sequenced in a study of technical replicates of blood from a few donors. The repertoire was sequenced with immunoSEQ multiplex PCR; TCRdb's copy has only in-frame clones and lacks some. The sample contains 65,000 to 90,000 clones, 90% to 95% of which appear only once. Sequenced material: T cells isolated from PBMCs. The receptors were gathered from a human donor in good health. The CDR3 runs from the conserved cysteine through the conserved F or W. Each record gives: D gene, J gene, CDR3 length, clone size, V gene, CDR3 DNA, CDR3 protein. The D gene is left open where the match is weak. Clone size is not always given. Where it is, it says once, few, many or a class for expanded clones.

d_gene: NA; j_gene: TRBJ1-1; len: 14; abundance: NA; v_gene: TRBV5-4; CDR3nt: TGTGCCAGCAGCTTGGGACAGGCGAACACTGAAGCTTTCTTT; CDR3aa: CASSLGQANTEAFF
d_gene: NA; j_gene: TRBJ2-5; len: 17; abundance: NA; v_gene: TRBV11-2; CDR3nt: TGTGCCAGCAGCTTAGGACCAGATCTAGCTTTCCAAGAGACCCAGTACTTC; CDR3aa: CASSLGPDLAFQETQYF
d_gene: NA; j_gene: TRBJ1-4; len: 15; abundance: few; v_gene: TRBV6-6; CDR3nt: TGTGCCAGCAGTTACAGTGGCTCAACTAATGAAAAACTGTTTTTT; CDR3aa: CASSYSGSTNEKLFF
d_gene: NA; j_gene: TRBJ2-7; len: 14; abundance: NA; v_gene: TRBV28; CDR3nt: TGTGCCAGCAGTTTAGCAGGGAGGCCCTACGAGCAGTACTTC; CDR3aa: CASSLAGRPYEQYF
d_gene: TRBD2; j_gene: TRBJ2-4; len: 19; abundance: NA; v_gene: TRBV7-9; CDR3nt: TGTGCCAGCAGCTTAATACTAGCGGGAGAAAGGGTGGCCAAAAACATTCAGTACTTC; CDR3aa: CASSLILAGERVAKNIQYF
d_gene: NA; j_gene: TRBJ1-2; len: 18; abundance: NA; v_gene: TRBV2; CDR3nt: TGTGCCAGCAGTCGAGGGCTCAGGGGCGGCCAACTCCTCTATGGCTACACCTTC; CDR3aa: CASSRGLRGGQLLYGYTF
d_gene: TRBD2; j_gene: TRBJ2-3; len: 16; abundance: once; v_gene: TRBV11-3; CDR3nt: TGTGCCAGCAGCCTCGTTAGCGGGGGCGTCACAGATACGCAGTATTTT; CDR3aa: CASSLVSGGVTDTQYF
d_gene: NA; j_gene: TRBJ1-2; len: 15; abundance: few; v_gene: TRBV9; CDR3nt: TGTGCCAGCAGCGTGACAGCCACCGAAAACTATGGCTACACCTTC; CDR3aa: CASSVTATENYGYTF
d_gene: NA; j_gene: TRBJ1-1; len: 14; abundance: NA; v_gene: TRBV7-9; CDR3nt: TGTGCCAGCAGCTTGGCGACGGAGCCCACTGAAGCTTTCTTT; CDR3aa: CASSLATEPTEAFF
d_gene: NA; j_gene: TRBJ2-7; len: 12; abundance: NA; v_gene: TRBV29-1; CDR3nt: TGCAGCGTAAAAGGGGATTCGAACGAGCAGTACTTC; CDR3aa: CSVKGDSNEQYF
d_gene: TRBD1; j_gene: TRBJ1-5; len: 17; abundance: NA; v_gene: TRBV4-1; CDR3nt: TGCGCCAGCAGCCAATTTACTAGGGGACAGGGGAATCAGCCCCAGCATTTT; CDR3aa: CASSQFTRGQGNQPQHF
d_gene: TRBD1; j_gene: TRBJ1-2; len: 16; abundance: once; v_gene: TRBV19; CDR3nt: TGTGCCAGTAGTACGAATCGACACGACAGGGCCTATGGCTACACCTTC; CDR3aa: CASSTNRHDRAYGYTF
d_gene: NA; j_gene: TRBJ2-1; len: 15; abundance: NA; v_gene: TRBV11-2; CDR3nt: TGTGCCAGCATTACGGGGAGTAGATCTTACAATGAGCAGTTCTTC; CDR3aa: CASITGSRSYNEQFF
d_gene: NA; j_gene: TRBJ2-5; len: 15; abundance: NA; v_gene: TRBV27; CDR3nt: TGTGCCAGCAGCAAAACCGCAGGGGTTCGGGAGACCCAGTACTTC; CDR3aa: CASSKTAGVRETQYF
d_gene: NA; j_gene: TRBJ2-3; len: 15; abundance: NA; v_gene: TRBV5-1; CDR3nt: TGCGCCAGCAGCTTGGTAACAGGGAGCACAGATACGCAGTATTTT; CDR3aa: CASSLVTGSTDTQYF
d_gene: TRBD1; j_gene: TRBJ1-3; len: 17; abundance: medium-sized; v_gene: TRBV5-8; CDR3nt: TGTGCCAGCAGTTTCGACAGGGGAAGCGGGACTGGAAACACCATATATTTT; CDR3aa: CASSFDRGSGTGNTIYF